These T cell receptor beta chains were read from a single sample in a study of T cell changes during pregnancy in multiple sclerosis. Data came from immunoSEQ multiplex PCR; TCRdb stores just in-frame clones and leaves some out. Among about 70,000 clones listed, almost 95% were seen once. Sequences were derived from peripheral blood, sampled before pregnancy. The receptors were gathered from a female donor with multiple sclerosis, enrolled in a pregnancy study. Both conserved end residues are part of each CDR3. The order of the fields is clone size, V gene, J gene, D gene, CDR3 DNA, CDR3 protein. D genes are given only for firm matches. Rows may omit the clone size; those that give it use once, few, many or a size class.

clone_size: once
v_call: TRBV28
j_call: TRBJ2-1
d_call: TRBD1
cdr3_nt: TGTGCCAGCAGTGGACAGGGCCTTGTCAATGAGCAGTTCTTC
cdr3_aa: CASSGQGLVNEQFF

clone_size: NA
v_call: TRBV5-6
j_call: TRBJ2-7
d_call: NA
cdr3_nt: TGTGCCAGCAGCTCCACCAGGGGCAGCCTGTACGAGCAGTACTTC
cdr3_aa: CASSSTRGSLYEQYF

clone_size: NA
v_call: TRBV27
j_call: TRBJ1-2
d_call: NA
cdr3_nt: TGTGCCAGCAGTCCAAAGGGGAACTATGGCTACATCTTC
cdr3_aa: CASSPKGNYGYIF

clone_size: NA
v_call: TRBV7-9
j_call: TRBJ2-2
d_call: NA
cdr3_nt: TGTGCCAGCAGCTTCCTGACAGGCTCGGGGACCGGGGAGCTGTTTTTT
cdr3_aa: CASSFLTGSGTGELFF

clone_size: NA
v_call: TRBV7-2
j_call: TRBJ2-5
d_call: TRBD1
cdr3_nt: TGTGCCAGCAGCTCCGGACAGGGAGGACAACAAGAGACCCAGTACTTC
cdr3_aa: CASSSGQGGQQETQYF

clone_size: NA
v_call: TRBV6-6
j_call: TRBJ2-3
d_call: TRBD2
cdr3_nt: TGTGCCAGCAGTTACTTGGCTAGCGGGGTCGAAGATACGCAGTATTTT
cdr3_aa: CASSYLASGVEDTQYF

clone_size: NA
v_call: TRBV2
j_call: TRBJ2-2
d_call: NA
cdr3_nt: TGTGCCAGCATCCCACTAGGGACAACTTATACCGGGGAGCTGTTTTTT
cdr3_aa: CASIPLGTTYTGELFF

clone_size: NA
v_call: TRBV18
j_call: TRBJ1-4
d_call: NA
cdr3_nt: TGTGCCAGCTCTCTCCCCAGTATTAATGAAAAACTGTTTTTT
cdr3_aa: CASSLPSINEKLFF

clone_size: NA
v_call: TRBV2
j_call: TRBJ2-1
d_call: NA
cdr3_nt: TGTGCCAGGGGGGGAGGCCCCAATGAGCAGTTCTTC
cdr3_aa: CARGGGPNEQFF

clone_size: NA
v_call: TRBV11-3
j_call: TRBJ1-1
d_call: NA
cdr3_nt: TGTGCCAGCACCCTGAGGGCCGGGGTGGACACTGAAGCTTTCTTT
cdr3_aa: CASTLRAGVDTEAFF

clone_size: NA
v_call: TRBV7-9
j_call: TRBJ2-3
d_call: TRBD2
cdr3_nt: TGTGCCAGCAGCTTAGCACTAGCGGGAGCAGATACGCAGTATTTT
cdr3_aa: CASSLALAGADTQYF

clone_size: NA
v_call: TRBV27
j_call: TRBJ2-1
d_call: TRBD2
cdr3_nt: TGTGCCAGCAGTAGCGGGAGGAGCTCCTACAATGAGCAGTTCTTC
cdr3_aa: CASSSGRSSYNEQFF

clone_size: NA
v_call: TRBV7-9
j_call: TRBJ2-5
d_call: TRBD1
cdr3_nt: TGTGCCAGCAGCTCAATAGGACAGGATCAAGAGACCCAGTACTTC
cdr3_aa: CASSSIGQDQETQYF

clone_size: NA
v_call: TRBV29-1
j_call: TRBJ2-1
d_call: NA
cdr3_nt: TGCAGCGTTGCGGGGAGCGGCTATGAGCAGTTCTTC
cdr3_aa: CSVAGSGYEQFF

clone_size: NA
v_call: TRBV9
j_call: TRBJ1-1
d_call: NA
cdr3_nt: TGTGCCAGCAGCGTAGCGCAGCGGGACACTGAAGCTTTCTTT
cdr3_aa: CASSVAQRDTEAFF

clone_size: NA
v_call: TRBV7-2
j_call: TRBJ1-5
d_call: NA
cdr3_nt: TGTGCCAGCAGCCCGGACAGAAATAGCAATCAGCCCCAGCATTTT
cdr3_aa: CASSPDRNSNQPQHF

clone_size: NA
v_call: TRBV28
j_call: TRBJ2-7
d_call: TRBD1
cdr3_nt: TGTGCCAGCAGCCCGCCAAAACAGGGGGGAGAGCAGTACTTC
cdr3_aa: CASSPPKQGGEQYF

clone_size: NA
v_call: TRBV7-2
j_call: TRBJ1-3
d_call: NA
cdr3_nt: TGTGCCAGCAGCCCAACACCCAACACCATATATTTT
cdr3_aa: CASSPTPNTIYF

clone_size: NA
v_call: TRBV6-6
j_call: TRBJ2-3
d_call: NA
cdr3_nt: TGTGCCAGCAGTCTACTAATAGGCACAGATACGCAGTATTTT
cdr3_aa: CASSLLIGTDTQYF

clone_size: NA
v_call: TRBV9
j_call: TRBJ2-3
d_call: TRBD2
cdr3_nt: TGTGCCAGCAGCGTTTCACTAGCGGGTGGCACAGATACGCAGTATTTT
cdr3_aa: CASSVSLAGGTDTQYF

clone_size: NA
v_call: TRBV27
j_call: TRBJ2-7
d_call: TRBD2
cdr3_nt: TGTGCCAGCAGTTTATCCGGGACTAGCGGGACCTACGAGCAGTACTTC
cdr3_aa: CASSLSGTSGTYEQYF

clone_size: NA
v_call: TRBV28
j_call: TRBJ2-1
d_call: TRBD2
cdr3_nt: TGTGCCAGCAGTGCTGCTGGGAGGGGTCGGGGCCGCCGACCCTACAATGAGCAGTTCTTC
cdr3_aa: CASSAAGRGRGRRPYNEQFF

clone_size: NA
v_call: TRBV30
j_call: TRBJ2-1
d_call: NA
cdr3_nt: TGTGCCTGGAGTCGTGGGAGCTCCTACAATGAGCAGTTCTTC
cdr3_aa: CAWSRGSSYNEQFF

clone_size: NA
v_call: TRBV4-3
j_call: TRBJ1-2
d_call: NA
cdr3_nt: TGCGCCAGCAGCCAAACCGACAGCTATGGCTACACCTTC
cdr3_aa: CASSQTDSYGYTF

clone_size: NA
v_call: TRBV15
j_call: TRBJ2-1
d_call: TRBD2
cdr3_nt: TGTGCCACCAGCAGAGAGGGGAGCGGGAGGGCCAAGTTCTTC
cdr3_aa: CATSREGSGRAKFF

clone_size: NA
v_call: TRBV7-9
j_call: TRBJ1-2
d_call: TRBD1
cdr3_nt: TGTGCCAGCAGCGGGGGGACAGGGGTCTATGGCTACACCTTC
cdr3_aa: CASSGGTGVYGYTF

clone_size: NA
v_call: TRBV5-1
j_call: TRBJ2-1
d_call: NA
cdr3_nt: TGCGCCAGCAGCTCAACCGGGACAACTTACAATGAGCAGTTCTTC
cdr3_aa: CASSSTGTTYNEQFF

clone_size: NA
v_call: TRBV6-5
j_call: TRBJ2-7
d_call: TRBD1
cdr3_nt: TGTGCCAGCAGTCATTCAGTGGACAGGGACTACGAGCAGTACTTC
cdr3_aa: CASSHSVDRDYEQYF

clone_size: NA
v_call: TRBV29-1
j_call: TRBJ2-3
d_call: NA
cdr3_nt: TGCAGCGTTGAACAGGACACAGATACGCAGTATTTT
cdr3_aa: CSVEQDTDTQYF

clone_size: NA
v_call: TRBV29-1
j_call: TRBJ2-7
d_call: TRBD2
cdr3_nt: TGCAGCGTTGTGTGGCTAGCGGGGTACGAGCAGTACTTC
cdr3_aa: CSVVWLAGYEQYF

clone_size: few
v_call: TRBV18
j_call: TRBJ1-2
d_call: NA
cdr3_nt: TGTGCCAGCTCACCACCGAGCCGCTATGGCTACACCTTC
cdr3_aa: CASSPPSRYGYTF

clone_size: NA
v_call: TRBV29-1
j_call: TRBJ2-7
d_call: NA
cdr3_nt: TGCAGCGTTGCCCAAACAGGGTACAGCGAGCAGTACTTC
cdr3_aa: CSVAQTGYSEQYF

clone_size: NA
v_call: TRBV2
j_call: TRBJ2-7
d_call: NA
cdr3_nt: TGTGCCAGCAGCTCACAGGGCTACGAGCAGTACTTC
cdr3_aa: CASSSQGYEQYF

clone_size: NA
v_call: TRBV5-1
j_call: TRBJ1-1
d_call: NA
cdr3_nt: TGCGCCAGCAGCTTTGAGCGTATCAACACTGAAGCTTTCTTT
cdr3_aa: CASSFERINTEAFF

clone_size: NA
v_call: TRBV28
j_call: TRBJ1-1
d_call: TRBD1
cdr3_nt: TGTGCCAGCAGTCTAAACAACAGGGGCTTAGACACTGAAGCTTTCTTT
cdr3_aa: CASSLNNRGLDTEAFF

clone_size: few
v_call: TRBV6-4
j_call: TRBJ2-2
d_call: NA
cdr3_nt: TGTGCCAGCAGTGACTCAGGGGGAGCCGGGGAGCTGTTTTTT
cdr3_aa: CASSDSGGAGELFF

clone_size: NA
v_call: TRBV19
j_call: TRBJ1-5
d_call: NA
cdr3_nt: TGTGCCAGTAGTATAGTGGTGGGCAGCAATCAGCCCCAGCATTTT
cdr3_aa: CASSIVVGSNQPQHF

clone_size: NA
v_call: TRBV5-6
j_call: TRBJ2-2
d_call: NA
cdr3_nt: TGTGCCAGCAGCTTGATCAGGACCGGGGAGCTGTTTTTT
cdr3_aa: CASSLIRTGELFF

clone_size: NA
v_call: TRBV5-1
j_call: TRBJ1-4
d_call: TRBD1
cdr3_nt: TGCGCCAGCAGACCGGGACAGGGGGAGGTAGTTGAAAAACTGTTTTTT
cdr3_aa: CASRPGQGEVVEKLFF

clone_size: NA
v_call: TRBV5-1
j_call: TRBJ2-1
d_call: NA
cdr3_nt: TGCGCCAGCAGTTACCCTAGCGCCGAGCAGTTCTTC
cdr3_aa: CASSYPSAEQFF

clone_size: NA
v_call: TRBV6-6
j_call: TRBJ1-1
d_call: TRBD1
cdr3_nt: TGTGCCAGCAGCGCAAGCCGGGGACAGCTGAACACTGAAGCTTTCTTT
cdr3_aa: CASSASRGQLNTEAFF

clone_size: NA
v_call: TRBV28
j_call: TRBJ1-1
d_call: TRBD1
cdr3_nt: TGTGCCAGCAGACTACAGGGGGACACTGAAGCTTTCTTT
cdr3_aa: CASRLQGDTEAFF

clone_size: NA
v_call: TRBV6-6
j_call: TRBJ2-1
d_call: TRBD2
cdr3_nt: TGTGCCAGCAGTCAGGGACTAGCGGGACCCTACAATGAGCAGTTCTTC
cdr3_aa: CASSQGLAGPYNEQFF

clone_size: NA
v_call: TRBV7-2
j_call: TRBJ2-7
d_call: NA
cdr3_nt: TGTGCCAGCAGCTTCTATACAGGGACCTCCTACGAGCAGTACTTC
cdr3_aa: CASSFYTGTSYEQYF

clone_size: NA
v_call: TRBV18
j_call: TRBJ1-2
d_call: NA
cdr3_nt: TGTGCCAGCTCACCAGGCCGGGAGCAGAGTTATGGCTACACCTTC
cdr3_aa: CASSPGREQSYGYTF

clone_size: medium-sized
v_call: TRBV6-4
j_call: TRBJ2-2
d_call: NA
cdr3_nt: TGTGCCAGCAGTGACTCGTCGGGAGACACCGGGGAGCTGTTTTTT
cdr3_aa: CASSDSSGDTGELFF

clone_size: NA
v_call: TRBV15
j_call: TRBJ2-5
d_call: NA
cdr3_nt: TGTGCCACCAGCACATTCGGGACTCTTCAAGAGACCCAGTACTTC
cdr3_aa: CATSTFGTLQETQYF

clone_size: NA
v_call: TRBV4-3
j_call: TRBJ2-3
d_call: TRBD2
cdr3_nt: TGCGCCAGCACCCCGGGACTAGCGGGATTGATTGACACAGATACGCAGTATTTT
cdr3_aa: CASTPGLAGLIDTDTQYF

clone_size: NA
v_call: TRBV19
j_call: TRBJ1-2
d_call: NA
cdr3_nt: TGTGCCAGTAGTATCGGCCAGGGCTATGGCTACACCTTC
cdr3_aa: CASSIGQGYGYTF

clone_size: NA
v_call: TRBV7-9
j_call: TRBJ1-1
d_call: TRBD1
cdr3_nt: TGTGCCAGCAGCCCCCAGGGGGCCGAAGGTTTCTTT
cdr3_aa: CASSPQGAEGFF

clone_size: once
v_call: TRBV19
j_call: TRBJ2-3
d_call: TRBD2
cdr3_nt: TGTGCCAGTAGCGAGACTAGCGGGTACACAGATACGCAGTATTTT
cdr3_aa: CASSETSGYTDTQYF

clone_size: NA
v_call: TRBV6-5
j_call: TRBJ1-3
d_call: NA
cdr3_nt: TGTGCCAGCAGTCTCGACGGTCCAGGAGGAAACACCATATATTTT
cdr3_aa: CASSLDGPGGNTIYF

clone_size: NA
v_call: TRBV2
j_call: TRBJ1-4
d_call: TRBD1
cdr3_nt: TGTGCCAGCAGTAAACTGACAGGGAACGAAAAACTGTTTTTT
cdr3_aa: CASSKLTGNEKLFF